This T cell receptor beta chain comes out of a study of T cell responses to AZD1222 COVID-19 vaccine. About the research overall: Combined were second doses at about 4 or about 12 weeks.

The V and J ends lost 6 bases and 2 bases, in that order; junction bases with no gene match: 5. Germline V gives CDR1 SQVTM, CDR2 ANQGSEA. The CDR3 is made up of 14 amino acids. Note on this clone: Its antigen is unidentified.

General study results and limits: There were mostly white British donors and more females than males, and clonal diversity was possibly underestimated. Elevations in Spike-specific TCR breadth and depth followed administration of two AZD1222 doses. CD4 TCRs covered the whole spike, strongest at regions 160-218 and 743-854.

Produced via immunoSEQ multiplex PCR; TCRdb's table is partial and in-frame only. This sample has 73,000 or so clones, with around 88% found just once. Specimen: peripheral blood, collected on day 0 of AZD1222 vaccination. This receptor was identified in an adult in good health. The chain employs TRBV29-1 and TRBJ2-7, with 12 bases matching TRBD1. The DNA of the CDR3 is TGCAGCGTCCCCGGGACAGGGGGCCCCTACGAGCAGTACTTC. This codes for CSVPGTGGPYEQYF.